This T cell receptor beta chain emerged from a study of T cells in localized non-small cell lung cancer. Assay used: immunoSEQ multiplex PCR; TCRdb lists only in-frame clones, some missing. The sample has 1,500 to 2,000 clones; 36% are singletons. This CDR3 contains 12 residues. The germline CDR1 and CDR2 sequences are MDHEN and SYDVKM. The V end was cut by 5 bases, the J end by 5 bases, with 9 bases between. The sequencing here drew on lung tumor tissue, taken before any cancer treatment. The rearrangement uses TRBV28 and TRBJ1-2; a possible D gene is TRBD1 (6 bases). This sequence was found in a female donor older than 55 with stage II squamous cell lung carcinoma. The CDR3 region is CASSLQGYGYTF. DNA of the CDR3: TGTGCCAGCAGTCTCCAGGGGTATGGCTACACCTTC.